The clone carrying this T cell receptor beta chain was seen a few times. The antigen is unknown. This entry belongs to a study of T-cell reconstitution after alpha-beta-depleted transplantation in children. Preparing the TCRbeta library involved the use of unique molecular identifiers. TCRdb ran MiXCR on the PCR reads and lists one entry per CDR3 protein. The table lists around 420,000 distinct CDR3 sequences, 15% to 20% of them singletons. The ends lost 0 bases at V and 9 bases at J; junction bases unmatched: 10. Germline loops: CDR1 DFQATT, CDR2 SNEGSKA (reference sequence). This CDR3 comprises 15 residues. Broader study findings: The authors attributed T-cell counts and diversity one year after transplant mostly to newly produced T cells. There were some patients whose high TCRbeta diversity at day 60 came from surviving recipient T cells and thymic progenitors.

This receptor was obtained from a boy under two years old who had a stem cell transplant for Wiskott-Aldrich syndrome, so the T cells may come from the graft donor. The specimen was PBMCs, mostly from graft donor cells, collected 360 days after TCRalphabeta/CD19-depleted stem cell transplant. V usage is TRBV20-1 and J usage is TRBJ2-1, with TRBD1 matching 8 bases. In nucleotides, the CDR3 is TGCAGTGCTAGAGATCTTCGGACAGGGCGTAGTGAGCAGTTCTTC. Translated, it gives CSARDLRTGRSEQFF.